One and the same sample provided the 20 T cell receptor beta chains below, sequenced in a study of T cells in Graves' hyperthyroidism and ophthalmopathy. TCR beta CDR3 sequences were amplified from RNA transcripts. Carried out on the TCR CDR3, a first-round RT-PCR used the HTBI primer set. TCRdb used MiXCR to reprocess the multiplex PCR reads, holding one entry per CDR3 protein. In the table there are a few hundred thousand distinct CDR3 sequences, around a fifth of which are singletons. Sequencing was performed on blood. These receptors were obtained from a man aged 50 to 59 with Graves' ophthalmopathy.

This clonotype came up many times. The rearrangement uses TRBV12-3 or TRBV12-4 and TRBJ1-1; TRBD1 aligns across 8 bases. Trimming cost V 4 bases and J 1 base; bases outside gene matches: 5. This CDR3 region has 15 residues. CDR3 nucleotides: TGTGCCAGCAGTTCCGGACAGGGAAGGAACACTGAAGCTTTCTTT. Translation gives CASSSGQGRNTEAFF.

V and J are TRBV20-1 and TRBJ1-2; D is perhaps TRBD1 (5 bases). Trimming removed 4 bases at V and 6 bases at J, with 12 bases between. This CDR3 comprises 12 residues. CDR1 and CDR2 from the germline V gene are DFQATT and SNEGSKA (reference sequence). The CDR3 spells CSAMGGVNGYTF. As DNA, the CDR3 is TGCAGTGCTATGGGGGGGGTGAATGGCTACACCTTC.

This clonotype has ten or more counts. V and J are TRBV5-1 and TRBJ2-7, with no clear D. The ends were cut back, 0 bases at V and 4 bases at J, with 5 bases in the middle. The CDR3 covers 12 residues. CDR1 and CDR2 from the germline V gene are SGHRS and YFSETQ. This CDR3 is CASSLDQYEQYF. For the CDR3, the DNA is TGCGCCAGCAGCTTGGACCAATACGAGCAGTACTTC.

V usage is TRBV2 and J usage is TRBJ1-6, with a weak D call TRBD1 (6 bases). The V end lost 6 bases, the J end lost 0 bases, and 9 bases lay between the germline ends. This CDR3 region has 15 residues. Germline-derived CDR1 and CDR2 are SNHLY and FYNNEI. The CDR3 region is CASSDRISYNSPLHF. The CDR3 bases are TGTGCCAGCAGCGACAGGATCTCCTATAATTCACCCCTCCACTTT. The full variable domain, its missing parts supplied by reference TRBV2 and TRBJ1-6, is EPEVTQTPSHQVTQMGQEVILRCVPISNHLYFYWYRQILGQKVEFLVSFYNNEISEKSEIFDDQFSVERPDGSNFTLKIRSTKLEDSAMYFCASSDRISYNSPLHFGNGTRLTVT.

This clonotype occurred many times. This chain joins TRBV28 and TRBJ2-1, with TRBD2 matching over 12 bases. The CDR3 extends over 15 amino acids. V shed 2 bases, J shed 9 bases, and the junction held 5 bases outside the gene matches. Germline CDR1 and CDR2: MDHEN and SYDVKM. CDR3 residues: CASSLASGRVVEQFF. CDR3 nucleotides: TGTGCCAGCAGTTTAGCTAGCGGGAGGGTTGTTGAGCAGTTCTTC.

Worth noting for this clonotype: One end of the junction does not line up with germline, which may come from a read error. The chain has TRBV19 and TRBJ1-5; 7 bases align to TRBD1. CDR1 is LNHDA, CDR2 SQIVND, per germline (reference sequence). The CDR3 has 15 amino acids. The CDR3 is CPSTVTGSSNQPQHF. In nucleotides, the CDR3 is TGTCCCAGTACTGTGACAGGGTCGAGCAATCAGCCCCAGCATTTT.

This clonotype was counted ten times or more. The V gene is TRBV28, the J gene TRBJ1-2; 7 nucleotides line up with TRBD1. The V segment lost 6 bases and the J segment 13 bases; nucleotides outside the gene matches: 17. The CDR3 is 14 amino acids. The V gene's germline CDR1 is MDHEN and CDR2 SYDVKM. The CDR3 here is CASRTPNRGTAFTF. The CDR3 DNA is TGTGCCAGCAGAACACCTAACCGGGGGACAGCCTTCACCTTC.

The chain employs TRBV6-4 and TRBJ2-6; no reliable D call. CDR3 length equals 14 residues. Trimming removed 3 bases from V and 0 bases from J, with 3 bases in between. In germline, CDR1 is MRHNA, CDR2 SNTAGT. CDR3 DNA: TGTGCCAGCAGTGAGGGCTCTGGGGCCAACGTCCTGACTTTC. Translated: CASSEGSGANVLTF.

There are a few counts of this clonotype. The gene calls are TRBV5-1 and TRBJ2-3, with 7 bases matching TRBD1. Trimming took 4 bases from V and 2 from J; bases not matched to a gene: 4. This CDR3 has 14 residues. Germline CDR1 is SGHRS and CDR2 is YFSETQ. The CDR3, as DNA: TGCGCCAGCAGCAGGGACAGATACACAGATACGCAGTATTTT. It specifies CASSRDRYTDTQYF.

This clonotype was observed many times. The genes are TRBV29-1 and TRBJ2-7; TRBD1 aligns across 9 bases. The junction had 5 bases not matched to a gene; V was cut back by 2 bases and J by 3 bases. The V gene's germline CDR1 is SQVTM and CDR2 ANQGSEA. The CDR3 length is 14 residues. The CDR3 sequence: CSVEFGTGIYEQYF. The DNA of the CDR3 is TGCAGCGTTGAATTTGGGACAGGGATCTACGAGCAGTACTTC.

The CDR3, as DNA: TGTGCCAGCAGCCCTATAGGGGCAGATACGCAGTATTTT. Its protein is CASSPIGADTQYF. The chain links TRBV9 to TRBJ2-3, with D perhaps TRBD1 (5 bases). Germline CDR1 and CDR2: SGDLS and YYNGEE. V was pared by 4 bases and J by 4 bases, with 10 bases between. This CDR3 comprises 13 residues.

This clonotype was found a few times. The chain recombines TRBV5-6 with TRBJ2-5, with TRBD1 as a possible D gene (6 bases). The germline V gene encodes CDR1 SGHDT and CDR2 YYEEEE. The CDR3 consists of 15 residues. Between the trimmed V and J ends, which lost 0 bases and 3 bases, there was a span of 12 bases. CDR3 in DNA: TGTGCCAGCAGCTTGGGGGGACACCGCGAAGAGACCCAGTACTTC. As protein: CASSLGGHREETQYF.

This clonotype was seen repeatedly, ten times or more. The chain employs TRBV11-2 and TRBJ2-7, with 12 bases aligning to TRBD2. This CDR3 comprises 15 residues. The V gene's germline CDR1 is SGHAT and CDR2 FQNNGV. V shed 5 bases and J 4 bases; nucleotides not matched to a gene: 6. This CDR3 reads CASSRTSGMEYEQYF. The CDR3 DNA follows: TGTGCCAGCAGCCGGACTAGCGGGATGGAGTACGAGCAGTACTTC.

CDR3 protein: CASSQGRREGNSYEQYF. CDR3 DNA sequence: TGTGCCAGCAGCCAAGGGCGGCGGGAGGGCAACTCCTACGAGCAGTACTTC. This chain links TRBV14 with TRBJ2-7; 9 bases are shared with TRBD2. V lost 1 base, J lost 0 bases, and 7 bases stayed unmatched. CDR3 length equals 17 residues. CDR1 and CDR2 (germline): SGHDN, FVKESK.

This clonotype was seen many times. V is TRBV2 and J is TRBJ1-1; no definite D call. The CDR3 contains 14 residues. V lost 1 base and J 4 bases, leaving 10 bases between the germline ends. The germline V gene has CDR1 SNHLY and CDR2 FYNNEI. The CDR3, as DNA: TGTGCCAGCAGTGAAGGGTTTGATGGCACTGAAGCTTTCTTT. Protein sequence: CASSEGFDGTEAFF.

The chain couples TRBV2 to TRBJ1-5; 7 bases align to TRBD1. CDR3 length: 13 residues. Trimming took 4 bases from V and 5 from J; bases not matched to a gene: 2. Germline CDR1 SNHLY, CDR2 FYNNEI. In DNA, the CDR3 is TGTGCCAGCAGTGCAGGGGGGCATCAGCCCCAGCATTTT. Amino acid sequence: CASSAGGHQPQHF.

Ten or more counts support this clonotype. This rearrangement joins TRBV2 to TRBJ1-1, with D possibly being TRBD1 (5 bases). V was clipped by 6 bases and J by 0 bases, with 8 bases between them. Germline V gives CDR1 SNHLY, CDR2 FYNNEI. This CDR3 contains 13 residues. The CDR3 spells CASRGEMNTEAFF. The CDR3 bases are TGTGCCAGCAGAGGGGAAATGAACACTGAAGCTTTCTTT.

The chain uses TRBV9 and TRBJ2-4; D possibly corresponds to TRBD1 (6 bases). In germline, CDR1 is SGDLS, CDR2 YYNGEE. This CDR3 spans 16 amino acids. V was clipped by 1 base and J by 6 bases, with 17 bases between them. The CDR3 sequence is CASSVKWQGSINIQYF. The CDR3 DNA sequence: TGTGCCAGCAGCGTAAAATGGCAGGGGTCAATAAACATTCAGTACTTC.

This clonotype was seen at least ten times. This chain connects TRBV28 to TRBJ2-2; D uncertain. CDR1 and CDR2 (germline): MDHEN, SYDVKM. The CDR3 length is 15 residues. V was pared by 8 bases and J by 1 base, with 14 bases between. CDR3 nucleotide sequence: TGTGCCAGCTGTGGCGGCGGATTGAACACCGGGGAGCTGTTTTTT. Translating it yields CASCGGGLNTGELFF.

This clonotype was found a few times. This chain connects TRBV12-5 to TRBJ2-1; perhaps TRBD2 as D (6 bases). Deletions cut 7 bases from V and 1 base from J, with 14 bases between. Per the germline V gene, CDR1 is LGHNT and CDR2 is FRNRAP. The CDR3 spans 15 residues. Here the CDR3 reads CASALGGASYNEQFF. In nucleotides, the CDR3 is TGTGCTAGTGCCCTGGGGGGAGCATCCTACAATGAGCAGTTCTTC.